The rows below give T cell receptor beta chains drawn from one sample of a study of human T cells and chemical hapten exposure. From the RACE reads, TCRdb called clonotypes with MiXCR, one entry per CDR3 protein. This sample has more than 75,000 distinct CDR3 sequences, with roughly 8.7% found just once. The sequenced sample was whole blood. Receptors were obtained from a male donor in good health. Some clones in this sample may be carry-over from other donors' samples. Each CDR3 is given with its conserved first and last residue. The D gene is left open where the match is weak. The listing skips clone size in some rows; elsewhere it reads once, few, many or a size class.

d_call j_call v_call clone_size cdr3_nt cdr3_aa
- TRBJ1-5 TRBV7-2 - TGTGCCAGCAGCTTAGTCCCGTCCGGGACTGAGCATTTT CASSLVPSGTEHF
- TRBJ1-2 TRBV7-2 - TGTGCCAGCAGTTCAGGGACTGATCGGGACTATGGCTACACCTTC CASSSGTDRDYGYTF
- TRBJ1-2 TRBV7-2 few TGTGCCAGCAGCTTAGCGAGTCACCCAAACTATGGCTACACCTTC CASSLASHPNYGYTF
- TRBJ1-2 TRBV7-8 few TGTGCCAGCAGCTTCGGGGAGAGAGCTAACTATGGCTACACCTTC CASSFGERANYGYTF
TRBD2 TRBJ2-6 TRBV4-3 - TGCGCCAGCAGCCACAGTAGCGGGGGGGACCCTGGGGCCAACGTCCTGACTTTC CASSHSSGGDPGANVLTF
- TRBJ2-1 TRBV29-1 - TGCAGCGTTGGAGGCTACAATGAGCAGTTCTTC CSVGGYNEQFF
- TRBJ1-4 TRBV6-5 many TGTGCCAGCAGTTACTCGAGGCAGGGGAGTGAAAAACTGTTTTTT CASSYSRQGSEKLFF
- TRBJ2-7 TRBV20-1 - TGCAGTGCTAGAGCGGCCAGGACCTACGAGCAGTACTTC CSARAARTYEQYF
- TRBJ2-7 TRBV5-4 - TGTGCCAGCAGCCCGCCCAAAGGGGGGGAGCAGTACTTC CASSPPKGGEQYF
TRBD2 TRBJ2-5 TRBV20-1 few TGCAGTGCTAGAGGGCTAGCGGGGTTTCAAGAGACCCAGTACTTC CSARGLAGFQETQYF
- TRBJ2-3 TRBV27 few TGTGCCAGCAGCGATGGTAGCCCTGATACGCAGTATTTT CASSDGSPDTQYF
TRBD2 TRBJ2-7 TRBV29-1 - TGCAGCGTTGTAGTCCTAGCGGGAGCCCACGAGCAGTACTTC CSVVVLAGAHEQYF
TRBD2 TRBJ2-1 TRBV20-1 - TGCAGTGCTTGGATGTCGGCGGGAGGGATTGAGCAGTTCTTC CSAWMSAGGIEQFF
- TRBJ2-1 TRBV12-3/TRBV12-4 many TGTGCCAGCAGTCCCGTACTAAGCTCCTACAATGAGCAGTTCTTC CASSPVLSSYNEQFF
- TRBJ2-7 TRBV27 - TGTGCCAGCAGAGGGACAAGCTCCTACGAGCAGTACTTC CASRGTSSYEQYF
- TRBJ2-5 TRBV2 many TGTGCCAGCAGTAGCCACAGGTCTCAAGAGACCCAGTACTTC CASSSHRSQETQYF
TRBD2 TRBJ2-2 TRBV27 few TGTGCCAGCAGTTTGGGAGCGGGGGGGCCCCCCGGGGAGCTGTTTTTT CASSLGAGGPPGELFF